The next 21 T cell receptor beta chains were all read from a single sample in a study of blood T cell repertoires in COVID-19 (dated by TCRdb to 2018 to 2021). The library was built by means of the immunoSEQ multiplex PCR assay. The table comes from immuneACCESS by way of TCRdb, which keeps in-frame sequences with V and J called. Part of the clones is missing from these tables; in studies checked, under half for an unresolved V gene and the rest for unknown reasons. The sample table contains 160,000 or so clones; only one count was recorded for roughly 86% of them. The top ten clonotypes cover over 3.5% of the sample. The sample comprised peripheral blood. These receptors originate from a woman aged 55-70 years who had recovered from COVID-19.

J is TRBJ1-1 and V is TRBV3-1 (or the pseudogene TRBV3-2), with 10 nucleotides matching TRBD1. Germline trimming cut 4 bases from V and 4 bases from J; bases unmatched to any gene: 9. This CDR3 is 16 amino acids long. Germline values: CDR1 LGHDT, CDR2 YNNKEL (reference sequence). This CDR3 is CASSPHGQGGSTEAFF. For the CDR3, the DNA is TGTGCCAGCAGCCCCCATGGACAGGGGGGGAGCACTGAAGCTTTCTTT.

The genes are TRBV10-3 and TRBJ2-7; D unresolved. Trimming shortened V by 0 bases and J by 3 bases, and 9 bases separated the two germline ends. Germline CDR1 and CDR2: ENHRY and SYGVKD. This CDR3 spans 14 amino acids. The CDR3: CAISESTGIYEQYF. As DNA, the CDR3 is TGTGCCATCAGTGAGTCGACGGGTATCTACGAGCAGTACTTC.

The gene calls are TRBV7-9 and TRBJ2-1, with 7 bases identical to TRBD1. The germline CDR1 and CDR2 sequences are SEHNR and FQNEAQ (reference sequence). There are 13 residues in the CDR3. Trimming removed 8 bases from V and 9 bases from J; junction bases left unmatched: 10. CDR3 in amino acids: CASWAGGLGEQFF. CDR3 coding DNA: TGTGCCAGCTGGGCAGGGGGTCTCGGTGAGCAGTTCTTC.

As DNA, the CDR3 is TGTGCCAGCAGTCACTCGACAGGGACTGAAGCTTTCTTT. Its protein product is CASSHSTGTEAFF. The J gene is TRBJ1-1, the V gene TRBV12-3 or TRBV12-4; 7 bases map to TRBD1. The V segment lost 5 bases and the J segment 5 bases; nucleotides outside the gene matches: 5. The CDR3 loop spans 13 amino acids.

The rearrangement joins TRBV24-1 to TRBJ1-1; 12 bases map to TRBD1. Germline CDR1 and CDR2: KGHDR and SFDVKD. J gave up 6 bases and V 3 bases, and 1 base lay outside the gene matches. This CDR3 contains 14 residues. The CDR3 DNA sequence: TGTGCCACCAGTGATGGGACAGGGGGCCCTGAAGCTTTCTTT. It is translated as CATSDGTGGPEAFF.

In this sample, this clone turned up a few times. The germline gene is not matched at one end of the junction; a read error may be the cause. This chain joins TRBV7-7 and TRBJ2-5; maybe TRBD2 (6 bases). In germline, CDR1 is SSHAT, CDR2 FNYEAQ (reference sequence). The length of the CDR3 is 15 residues. CDR3 DNA: TGTGCTAGCAGCTTACGCGGCGGGGTCGGGGAGACCCAGTACTTC. As protein: CASSLRGGVGETQYF.

This clone has a count of ten or more. The genes are TRBV7-9 and TRBJ1-3, with 9 bases fitting TRBD1. The CDR3 spans 16 residues. Trimming at V came to 4 bases and at J to 4 bases, leaving 8 bases not matched to a gene. The germline V gene has CDR1 SEHNR and CDR2 FQNEAQ (reference sequence). The CDR3 loop is CASSSFRGQGGNTIYF. The DNA of the CDR3 is TGTGCCAGCAGCTCCTTTAGGGGACAGGGAGGAAACACCATATATTTT. The complete variable domain, with remaining parts taken from reference TRBV7-9 and TRBJ1-3, reads DTGVSQNPRHKITKRGQNVTFRCDPISEHNRLYWYRQTLGQGPEFLTYFQNEAQLEKSRLLSDRFSAERPKGSFSTLEIQRTEQGDSAMYLCASSSFRGQGGNTIYFGEGSWLTVV.

The genes are TRBV5-4 and TRBJ1-5, with TRBD1 matching over 9 bases. Per the germline V gene, CDR1 is SGHNT and CDR2 is YYREEE (reference sequence). The ends lost 0 bases at V and 3 bases at J; junction bases unmatched: 1. The CDR3 covers 15 residues. The CDR3 sequence is CASSLGQGDNQPQHF. The DNA of the CDR3 is TGTGCCAGCAGCTTGGGACAGGGGGACAATCAGCCCCAGCATTTT. Full variable domain (outside the CDR3, taken from reference TRBV5-4 and TRBJ1-5): ETGVTQSPTHLIKTRGQQVTLRCSSQSGHNTVSWYQQALGQGPQFIFQYYREEENGRGNFPPRFSGLQFPNYSSELNVNALELDDSALYLCASSLGQGDNQPQHFGDGTRLSIL.

The CDR3 reads CASTETGEFTEAFF. The CDR3 coding sequence is TGTGCCAGCACAGAGACAGGGGAATTCACTGAAGCTTTCTTT. This chain joins TRBV6-5 and TRBJ1-1, with 8 bases aligning to TRBD1. This CDR3 contains 14 residues. The V segment lost 7 bases and the J segment 4 bases; nucleotides outside the gene matches: 8. CDR1 is MNHEY, CDR2 SVGAGI, per germline.

This clone has more than one count but fewer than ten. The chain recombines TRBV27 with TRBJ2-1, with D possibly matching TRBD1 (5 bases). The CDR3 spans 15 residues. The germline CDR1 and CDR2 sequences are MNHEY and SMNVEV (reference sequence). Deletions cut 4 bases from V and 6 bases from J, with 16 bases between. The chain's CDR3 is CASSSIMSGFNEQFF. The CDR3 region has the DNA TGTGCCAGCAGTTCCATTATGTCAGGGTTCAATGAGCAGTTCTTC.

The gene calls are TRBV19 and TRBJ2-3; 7 bases line up with TRBD1. CDR1 and CDR2 (germline): LNHDA, SQIVND (reference sequence). V trimming: 5 bases; J trimming: 5 bases; junction bases outside the gene matches: 7. This CDR3 comprises 14 residues. CDR3 sequence: CASSPRDSRDTQYF. In nucleotides, the CDR3 is TGTGCCAGTAGTCCCCGGGACAGTAGAGATACGCAGTATTTT.

The chain uses TRBV5-1 and TRBJ1-1, with 7 bases identical to TRBD1. CDR3 length equals 15 residues. V was clipped by 4 bases and J by 1 base; unmatched bases: 7. Germline V gene sequence: CDR1 SGHRS, CDR2 YFSETQ. The CDR3 loop is CASSTPTGRNTEAFF. CDR3 nucleotide sequence: TGCGCCAGCAGCACCCCGACAGGGCGGAACACTGAAGCTTTCTTT.

The chain uses TRBV6-6 and TRBJ1-6; 7 bases align to TRBD1. Germline-derived CDR1 and CDR2 are MNHNY and SVGAGI (reference sequence). This CDR3 has 11 residues. In DNA form, the CDR3 reads TGTGTCACAGGGGCCAATTCACCCCTCCACTTT. Residues: CVTGANSPLHF.

This clone came up once. The V gene is TRBV4-3, the J gene TRBJ1-1; D perhaps matches TRBD1 (5 bases). V lost 4 bases to trimming and J lost 6 bases, with 18 bases between them. Germline V gene lookup returns CDR1 LGHNA and CDR2 YSLEER. The CDR3 is 15 amino acids. The CDR3, as DNA: TGCGCCAGCAGCCCAGGGTGGGCCTCAAACGCTGAAGCTTTCTTT. Encoded protein: CASSPGWASNAEAFF.

The rearrangement joins TRBV6-5 to TRBJ1-4; TRBD1 aligns across 8 bases. CDR3 length: 15 amino acids. Looked up from germline, CDR1 is MNHEY and CDR2 is SVGAGI. The V segment lost 2 bases and the J segment 8 bases; nucleotides outside the gene matches: 7. CDR3 in DNA: TGTGCCAGCAGTTACCTGACAGGGGCTCAAGAAAAACTGTTTTTT. As protein: CASSYLTGAQEKLFF.

The rearrangement joins TRBV7-9 to TRBJ1-5; D is perhaps TRBD1 (6 bases). CDR1 is SEHNR and CDR2 is FQNEAQ in the germline V gene (reference sequence). Trimming left V 5 bases short and J 0 bases short, with 11 bases between. This CDR3 has 15 residues. The CDR3 DNA reads as TGTGCCAGCAGCGTCAGGGGCGATAGCAATCAGCCCCAGCATTTT. Translated: CASSVRGDSNQPQHF.

V is TRBV4-2 and J is TRBJ1-2; TRBD1 matches at 8 bases. V dropped 1 base and J dropped 8; count of bases not matched to a gene: 6. This CDR3 comprises 14 residues. CDR1 and CDR2 from the germline V gene are LGHNA and YNFKEQ. The CDR3 bases are TGTGCCAGCAGCCAAGTCATGCAGGGGGCGGGCTACACCTTC. Its protein product is CASSQVMQGAGYTF.

The V call is TRBV7-9, the J call TRBJ2-1, with D uncertain. This CDR3 comprises 14 residues. Germline-derived CDR1 and CDR2 are SEHNR and FQNEAQ (reference sequence). Trimming cost V 5 bases and J 6 bases, with 14 bases left between them. CDR3 amino acids: CASSPSSTSNEQFF. In DNA form, the CDR3 reads TGTGCCAGCAGCCCGTCATCTACGTCCAATGAGCAGTTCTTC.

This clone was recorded only once. The rearrangement links TRBV28 to TRBJ2-7; no reliable D call. Germline CDR1 is MDHEN and CDR2 is SYDVKM. The CDR3 sequence is 12 residues long. Trimming took 9 bases from V and 1 from J, leaving 10 bases between them. This chain's CDR3 is CASALTSYEQYF. The DNA for the CDR3 is TGTGCCAGTGCCCTTACTTCCTACGAGCAGTACTTC.

J is TRBJ1-1 and V is TRBV19; D perhaps matches TRBD1 (6 bases). Germline values: CDR1 LNHDA, CDR2 SQIVND (reference sequence). Trimming shortened V by 6 bases and J by 4 bases, and 12 bases separated the two germline ends. This CDR3 is 13 amino acids long. CDR3 loop: CASSRQDLTEAFF. The CDR3, as DNA: TGTGCCAGTAGCAGACAGGACCTCACTGAAGCTTTCTTT.

This clone was counted a single time. The J gene is TRBJ2-2, the V gene TRBV5-5, with D possibly matching TRBD2 (6 bases). The V end was cut by 3 bases, the J end by 4 bases, with 7 bases between. The CDR3 is 13 amino acids. Looked up from germline, CDR1 is SGHKS and CDR2 is YYEKEE (reference sequence). In nucleotides, the CDR3 is TGTGCCAGCAGCTCCGGGAGCACCGGGGAGCTGTTTTTT. Its protein is CASSSGSTGELFF.